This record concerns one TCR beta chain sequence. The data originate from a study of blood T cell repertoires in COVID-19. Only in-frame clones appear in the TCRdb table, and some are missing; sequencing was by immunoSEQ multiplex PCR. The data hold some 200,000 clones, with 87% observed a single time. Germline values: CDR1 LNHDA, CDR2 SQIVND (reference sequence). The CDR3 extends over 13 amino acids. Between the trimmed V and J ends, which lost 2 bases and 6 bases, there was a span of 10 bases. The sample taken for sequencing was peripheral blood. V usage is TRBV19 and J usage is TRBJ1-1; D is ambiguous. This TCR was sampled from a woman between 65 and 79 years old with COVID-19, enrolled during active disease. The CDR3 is CASSIPGGSEAFF. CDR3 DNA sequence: TGTGCCAGTAGTATACCCGGCGGGTCTGAAGCTTTCTTT.